This entry describes one T cell receptor beta chain. As yet, its antigen is unknown. TCRdb re-called the reads with MiXCR, one entry per CDR3 protein. The sample lists about 450,000 distinct CDR3 sequences, approximately 31% occurring once. The sample belongs to a study of T cell repertoires in cytomegalovirus infection. For the study at large: CMV infection plus the matching HLA type was flagged by public TCR beta signatures. Findings and limits, study-wide: Within the response measured ex vivo, HLA-C-restricted CMV-specific TCR beta clonotypes were dominant. Individuals carrying CMV plus the relevant HLA were identified by cumulative frequency of public TCR beta families.

The J segment lost 6 bases and the V segment lost 5 bases, leaving 13 bases of the junction unmatched. The CDR3 is made up of 16 amino acids. Germline CDR1 MNHEY, CDR2 SMNVEV (reference sequence). The clonotype was recovered from a human donor in good health (CMV status not recorded). Some clones in this sample may be carry-over from other donors' samples. The genes are TRBV27 and TRBJ2-1, with 7 bases matching TRBD2. The sample consisted of PBMCs. The CDR3 reads CASSGGGEAYINEQFF. CDR3 DNA: TGTGCCAGCAGTGGGGGAGGGGAGGCCTATATCAATGAGCAGTTCTTC.